This T cell receptor beta chain stems from a study of blood T cell repertoires in COVID-19. Some clones are missing from TCRdb's copy, which holds only in-frame ones; the method was immunoSEQ multiplex PCR. The sample lists roughly 65,000 clones, around three quarters occurring once. Trimming removed 5 bases from V and 0 bases from J; junction bases left unmatched: 13. The CDR3 runs 18 residues. Looked up from germline, CDR1 is SGHTA and CDR2 is FQGNSA. This chain links TRBV7-2 with TRBJ2-5; 9 nucleotides align to TRBD2. The sample was peripheral blood. The sequence was obtained from a man in his 60s with acute or convalescent COVID-19. CDR3 in amino acids: CASSPSGGTSGYQETQYF. The CDR3 region has the DNA TGTGCCAGCAGCCCATCCGGCGGAACTAGCGGGTACCAAGAGACCCAGTACTTC.